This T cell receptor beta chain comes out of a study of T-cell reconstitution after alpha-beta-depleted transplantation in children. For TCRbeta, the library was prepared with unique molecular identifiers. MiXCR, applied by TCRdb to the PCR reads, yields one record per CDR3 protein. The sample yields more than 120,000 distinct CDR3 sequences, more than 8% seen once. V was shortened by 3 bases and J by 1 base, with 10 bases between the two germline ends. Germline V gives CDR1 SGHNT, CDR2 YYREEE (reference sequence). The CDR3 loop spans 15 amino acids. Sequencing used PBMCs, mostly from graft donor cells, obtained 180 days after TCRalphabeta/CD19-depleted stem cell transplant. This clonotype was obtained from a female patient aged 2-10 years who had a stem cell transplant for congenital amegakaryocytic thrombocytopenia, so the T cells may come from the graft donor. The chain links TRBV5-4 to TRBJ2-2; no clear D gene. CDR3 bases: TGTGCCAGCAGCTCTGGCAGGCGGAACACCGGGGAGCTGTTTTTT. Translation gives CASSSGRRNTGELFF.